This T cell receptor (beta chain) was profiled in a study of blood T cells in healthy people across ages. Study summary: The capture of about one barcoded beta molecule per two T cells was achieved by template switching.

A second PCR, run for roughly 6 to 11 cycles, used a sample-barcoded 5' primer plus a J-beta primer mix. Every cDNA molecule bore a tag from a template-switch adaptor containing 12 random nucleotides. MiXCR, run by TCRdb on the 5' RACE reads, gives a single entry per CDR3 protein. The table lists about 1.1 million distinct CDR3 sequences, under 40% of them singletons. Turning to this clonotype: The antigen is unknown.

Total RNA amounts of at least 5 micrograms were extracted per sample. The study, taken as a whole, reports: Naive CD4+ cell counts and diversity both ran higher in long-lived than in aged donors.

The CDR3 sequence is 12 residues long. Germline CDR1 is DFQATT and CDR2 is SNEGSKA (reference sequence). Trimming cost V 6 bases and J 4 bases, with 12 bases left between them. V is TRBV20-1 and J is TRBJ1-2; D gene uncertain. Sequencing was carried out using blood. This receptor was taken from a young man in good health. CDR3 sequence: CSASDGRYGYTF. CDR3 sequence (DNA): TGCAGTGCGAGTGACGGACGCTATGGCTACACCTTC.